The clone carrying this T cell receptor (beta chain) has a count of ten or more. Its antigen is not known. Used for diagnoses were clinical symptoms, serum thyroxine and TRAb, thyroid ultrasound and orbital computed tomography. Each 10 ml fresh peripheral blood draw supplied the PBMCs. This record belongs to a study of T cells in Graves' hyperthyroidism and ophthalmopathy. Notes on the study in general: Within blood appeared most thyroid clonotypes that had expanded above 0.001.

The length of the CDR3 is 15 residues. Per germline, CDR1 DFQATT and CDR2 SNEGSKA (reference sequence). Trimming cost V 2 bases and J 2 bases, with 13 bases left between them. TCR beta CDR3 sequences were amplified from RNA transcripts. The HTBI set primed first-round TCR CDR3 RT-PCR. TCRdb fed the multiplex PCR reads into MiXCR, producing one record per CDR3 protein. The sample contains under 400,000 distinct CDR3 sequences, 15% to 18% of which appear only once. This TCR came from a woman aged 18 to 35 with Graves' hyperthyroidism that later progressed to Graves' ophthalmopathy. The sample taken for sequencing was blood. The V gene is TRBV20-1, the J gene TRBJ1-5; D might be TRBD1 (5 bases). This chain's CDR3 is CSARLAGSGNQPQHF. The CDR3 nucleotides are TGCAGTGCTAGACTCGCAGGGTCGGGCAATCAGCCCCAGCATTTT.